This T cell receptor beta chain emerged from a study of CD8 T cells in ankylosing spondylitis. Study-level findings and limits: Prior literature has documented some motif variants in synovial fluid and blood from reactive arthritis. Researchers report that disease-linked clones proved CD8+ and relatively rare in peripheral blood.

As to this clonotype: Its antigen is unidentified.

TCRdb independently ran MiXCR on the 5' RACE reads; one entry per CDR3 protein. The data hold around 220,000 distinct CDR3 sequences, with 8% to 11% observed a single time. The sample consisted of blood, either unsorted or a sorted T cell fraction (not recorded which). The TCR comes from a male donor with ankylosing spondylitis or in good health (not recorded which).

CDR3: CASSLRTGGEAAEAFF. Here the CDR3 DNA reads TGTGCCAGCAGTCTCAGGACAGGGGGCGAGGCGGCTGAAGCTTTCTTT. This sequence joins TRBV12-3 or TRBV12-4 and TRBJ1-1, with TRBD1 matching over 11 bases. The CDR3 is 16 amino acids. After removal of 5 bases from V and 6 bases from J, the junction contained 11 bases not matched to a gene.